Shown below are 26 T cell receptor beta chains from a single sample sequenced in a study of shared clonotypes between healthy human individuals. Sequenced by immunoSEQ multiplex PCR; TCRdb stores in-frame clones only, minus some. The sample carries 1 million to 1.3 million clones, about 80% recorded once. The specimen was memory CD4+ T cells from PBMCs. Indicated subset: CD45RA-negative fraction. These receptor sequences come from a man aged 18-30 years in good health. Some clones in this sample may be carry-over from other donors' samples.

This clone was counted between two and nine times. The chain carries TRBV6-5 and TRBJ1-3; D might be TRBD1 (6 bases). V was pared by 7 bases and J by 0 bases, with 10 bases between. Germline-derived CDR1 and CDR2 are MNHEY and SVGAGI. CDR3 length: 14 amino acids. CDR3 in amino acids: CASKSGDSGNTIYF. CDR3 in DNA: TGTGCCAGCAAATCAGGGGACTCTGGAAACACCATATATTTT.

The CDR3 coding sequence is TGTGCCAGCTCATCACAGGGAGGAGACGAAAAACTGTTTTTT. This encodes CASSSQGGDEKLFF. The chain links TRBV18 to TRBJ1-4, with D possibly being TRBD1 (6 bases). The germline V gene encodes CDR1 KGHSH and CDR2 LQKENI. Trimming removed 5 bases from V and 8 bases from J, with 15 bases in between. The length of the CDR3 is 14 residues.

This chain connects TRBV7-6 to TRBJ2-3, with TRBD2 matching over 7 bases. Trimming took 11 bases from V and 0 from J; bases not matched to a gene: 14. CDR3 length: 16 amino acids. In germline, CDR1 is SGHVS, CDR2 FNYEAQ. The CDR3 region is CARGGRHFTSTDTQYF. The CDR3 nucleotides are TGTGCCCGGGGCGGGAGACACTTTACTAGCACAGATACGCAGTATTTT.

About this clone: At the DNA level, this CDR3 is encoded by other sequences in the same sample as well. The chain is built from TRBV5-1 and TRBJ1-1; the D gene is possibly TRBD1 (5 bases). Germline CDR1 and CDR2: SGHRS and YFSETQ. Between the trimmed V and J ends, which lost 0 bases and 5 bases, there was a span of 8 bases. The length of the CDR3 is 13 residues. In nucleotides, the CDR3 is TGCGCCAGCAGCTTGGAGGAGGGGACTGAAGCTTTCTTT. It specifies CASSLEEGTEAFF.

This chain connects TRBV30 to TRBJ1-6; 7 bases are a match to TRBD1. CDR1 and CDR2 from the germline V gene are GTSNPN and SVGIG (reference sequence). V was pared by 2 bases and J by 7 bases, with 8 bases of the junction left unmatched. CDR3 length: 15 residues. In DNA, the CDR3 is TGTGCCTGGAGTCCTAAGACAGGGTTGAATTCACCCCTCCACTTT. It is translated as CAWSPKTGLNSPLHF.

This clone was seen ten or more times. The V gene is TRBV4-1, the J gene TRBJ2-3, with 8 bases fitting TRBD1. Unmatched junction bases numbered 12, after V lost 1 base and J lost 3 bases. In germline, CDR1 is MGHRA, CDR2 YSYEKL. This CDR3 spans 18 amino acids. CDR3 sequence reads: CASSQGGLLRDRTDTQYF. The CDR3 region has the DNA TGCGCCAGCAGCCAAGGAGGGTTGCTGAGGGACAGGACAGATACGCAGTATTTT.

This clone was observed a handful of times. The rearrangement links TRBV7-9 to TRBJ1-5; D perhaps matches TRBD1 (6 bases). Trimming cost V 4 bases and J 0 bases, with 10 bases left between them. The germline V gene has CDR1 SEHNR and CDR2 FQNEAQ (reference sequence). This CDR3 region has 15 residues. The DNA of the CDR3 is TGTGCCAGCAGCTCCACGGACAGTAGCAATCAGCCCCAGCATTTT. Its protein is CASSSTDSSNQPQHF.

The genes are TRBV7-2 and TRBJ2-1; 8 bases map to TRBD2. The ends lost 2 bases at V and 1 base at J; junction bases unmatched: 10. CDR1 and CDR2 from the germline V gene are SGHTA and FQGNSA. The CDR3 loop spans 18 amino acids. CDR3 region: CASSLKGGAGASYNEQFF. CDR3 coding DNA: TGTGCCAGCAGCTTAAAGGGGGGAGCGGGAGCATCCTACAATGAGCAGTTCTTC. Full variable domain (remainder filled in from reference TRBV7-2 and TRBJ2-1): GAGVSQSPSNKVTEKGKDVELRCDPISGHTALYWYRQSLGQGLEFLIYFQGNSAPDKSGLPSDRFSAERTGGSVSTLTIQRTQQEDSAVYLCASSLKGGAGASYNEQFFGPGTRLTVL.

J is TRBJ1-3 and V is TRBV2, with D maybe TRBD1 (5 bases). Germline lookup yields CDR1 SNHLY and CDR2 FYNNEI. The CDR3 loop spans 16 amino acids. V was trimmed by 2 bases and J by 2 bases, leaving 13 bases between them. The CDR3 here is CASSEKPPGAGNTIYF. The CDR3 nucleotides read TGTGCCAGCAGTGAAAAGCCGCCGGGGGCTGGAAACACCATATATTTT.

This chain links TRBV28 with TRBJ1-2; 8 bases fit TRBD1. Germline assignment: CDR1 MDHEN and CDR2 SYDVKM. V lost 1 base to trimming and J lost 2 bases; unmatched junction nucleotides: 12. The CDR3 covers 18 residues. This CDR3 is CASSLLGSETGDNYGYTF. The CDR3 DNA is TGTGCCAGCAGTTTATTGGGGTCGGAGACAGGGGACAACTATGGCTACACCTTC.

The chain carries TRBV6-1 and TRBJ2-7; TRBD1 agrees at 8 bases. Trimming cost V 7 bases and J 7 bases; bases outside gene matches: 15. CDR3 length: 15 residues. The germline CDR1 and CDR2 sequences are MNHNS and SASEGT. In nucleotides, the CDR3 is TGTGCCAGCACCCAAACGGACAGGGTATATGAAGAGCAGTACTTC. It encodes CASTQTDRVYEEQYF.

The chain employs TRBV6-5 and TRBJ2-7, with 7 bases lining up with TRBD1. Trimming cost V 4 bases and J 2 bases; bases outside gene matches: 5. The CDR3 loop spans 14 amino acids. Germline V CDR1 and CDR2: MNHEY, SVGAGI. The CDR3 DNA sequence: TGTGCCAGCAGTTCTAGGGGGCCGACCTACGAGCAGTACTTC. It is translated as CASSSRGPTYEQYF.

This clone has just one count. The chain is built from TRBV28 and TRBJ1-3, with D uncertain. The germline V and J ends were trimmed by 3 bases and 0 bases, with 6 bases remaining between them. CDR1 and CDR2 from the germline V gene are MDHEN and SYDVKM. This CDR3 contains 14 residues. Here the CDR3 DNA reads TGTGCCAGCAGTTTGAACAGCTCTGGAAACACCATATATTTT. Translating gives CASSLNSSGNTIYF.

The CDR3 DNA sequence: TGTGCCAGCAGTCTGAGCCTGAGCTCCTACAATGAGCAGTTCTTC. It translates to CASSLSLSSYNEQFF. V usage is TRBV9 and J usage is TRBJ2-1, with D unresolved. Germline V gives CDR1 SGDLS, CDR2 YYNGEE. V was pared by 5 bases and J by 0 bases, with 12 bases between. CDR3 length: 15 residues. The full variable domain, with the rest looked up from reference TRBV9 and TRBJ2-1, is DSGVTQTPKHLITATGQRVTLRCSPRSGDLSVYWYQQSLDQGLQFLIQYYNGEERAKGNILERFSAQQFPDLHSELNLSSLELGDSALYFCASSLSLSSYNEQFFGPGTRLTVL.

This clone was seen many times. CDR3 DNA: TGTGCCTGGAGTGATTTAGATAGGGAGACCCAGTACTTC. It specifies CAWSDLDRETQYF. This sequence joins TRBV30 and TRBJ2-5; D uncertain. The CDR3 contains 13 residues. Trimming took 1 base from V and 5 from J, leaving 11 bases between them. Germline V lookup: CDR1 GTSNPN, CDR2 SVGIG (reference sequence).

This clone was picked up one time. The rearrangement joins TRBV7-2 to TRBJ1-1; D gene ambiguous. Germline CDR1 is SGHTA and CDR2 is FQGNSA. V dropped 0 bases and J dropped 8 bases, with 7 bases sitting between them. The CDR3 runs to 12 residues. The CDR3 loop is CASSLALGEAFF. In DNA form, the CDR3 reads TGTGCCAGCAGCTTAGCTTTGGGGGAAGCTTTCTTT.

The chain carries TRBV7-8 and TRBJ2-2; no clear D gene. Trimming took off 2 bases at V and 11 bases at J, with 15 bases between the two ends. This CDR3 has 14 residues. From germline, CDR1 is SGHVS and CDR2 FQNEAQ. CDR3 region: CASSLPSFLGELFF. As DNA, the CDR3 is TGTGCCAGCAGCTTACCCTCTTTCCTTGGAGAGCTGTTTTTT.

The chain carries TRBV19 and TRBJ2-1; D gene ambiguous. The germline gives CDR1 LNHDA, CDR2 SQIVND (reference sequence). The length of the CDR3 is 14 residues. Trimming left V 9 bases short and J 6 bases short, with 18 bases between. The CDR3 region is CASKNRVISNEQFF. Written as DNA, the CDR3 is TGTGCCAGCAAAAACAGAGTTATTTCCAATGAGCAGTTCTTC.

This clone showed up just once. The chain is built from TRBV9 and TRBJ2-5; no reliable D call. Germline CDR1 SGDLS, CDR2 YYNGEE. This CDR3 is 14 amino acids long. V was clipped by 2 bases and J by 5 bases, with 13 bases between them. CDR3 loop: CASSVDPNPETQYF. The CDR3 nucleotides read TGTGCCAGCAGCGTTGACCCAAACCCGGAGACCCAGTACTTC. Together with reference TRBV9 and TRBJ2-5, the CDR3 gives the full variable domain: DSGVTQTPKHLITATGQRVTLRCSPRSGDLSVYWYQQSLDQGLQFLIQYYNGEERAKGNILERFSAQQFPDLHSELNLSSLELGDSALYFCASSVDPNPETQYFGPGTRLLVL.

V and J are TRBV4-2 and TRBJ2-7; 9 nucleotides line up with TRBD2. Germline V gives CDR1 LGHNA, CDR2 YNFKEQ. With 4 bases clipped from V and 4 bases from J, the junction kept 8 bases outside the gene matches. CDR3 length: 15 residues. The CDR3 bases are TGTGCCAGCAGCCGGGAAATAGCGGGAGTATACGAGCAGTACTTC. Encoded protein: CASSREIAGVYEQYF.

This rearrangement joins TRBV30 to TRBJ2-5, with a weak D call TRBD2 (6 bases). The CDR3 loop spans 13 amino acids. Between the trimmed V and J ends, which lost 0 bases and 5 bases, there was a span of 10 bases. Germline loops: CDR1 GTSNPN, CDR2 SVGIG (reference sequence). This CDR3 reads CAWSVGGVETQYF. The CDR3 coding sequence is TGTGCCTGGAGTGTGGGGGGTGTGGAGACCCAGTACTTC.

J is TRBJ1-5 and V is TRBV18; tentatively, D is TRBD1 (5 bases). Deletions cut 5 bases from V and 5 bases from J, with 10 bases between. Germline values: CDR1 KGHSH, CDR2 LQKENI. The CDR3 totals 13 residues. The CDR3 DNA reads TGTGCCAGCTCAGGCCAGGGAGATCAGCCCCAGCATTTT. Protein sequence: CASSGQGDQPQHF.

This clone came up a few times. V is TRBV6-1 and J is TRBJ2-2; TRBD1 is a possible D gene (5 bases). This CDR3 has 15 amino acids. V lost 2 bases to trimming and J lost 3 bases, with 10 bases between them. Germline lookup yields CDR1 MNHNS and CDR2 SASEGT. The CDR3 DNA reads TGTGCCAGCAGTGAACAGGGTTGGGACACCGGGGAGCTGTTTTTT. It translates to CASSEQGWDTGELFF.

The chain joins TRBV7-2 to TRBJ2-3, with D perhaps matching TRBD2 (5 bases). There are 17 residues in the CDR3. Looked up from germline, CDR1 is SGHTA and CDR2 is FQGNSA. V was clipped by 0 bases and J by 1 base, with 14 bases between them. For the CDR3, the DNA is TGTGCCAGCAGCTTAGCTGTGAGTCCGGAGGGCACAGATACGCAGTATTTT. Translation gives CASSLAVSPEGTDTQYF.

V gene TRBV7-9 combines with J gene TRBJ2-7; D uncertain. Germline V gene sequence: CDR1 SEHNR, CDR2 FQNEAQ (reference sequence). Trimming left V 4 bases short and J 4 bases short, with 14 bases between. The CDR3 loop spans 14 amino acids. The CDR3 here is CASSSTRGQYEQYF. The CDR3 DNA reads as TGTGCCAGCAGCTCCACCCGAGGTCAGTACGAGCAGTACTTC.

Remarks on this clone: The same CDR3 arises from other DNA sequences in this sample as well. The chain couples TRBV2 to TRBJ1-2; D gene uncertain. The CDR3 totals 13 residues. Germline V gives CDR1 SNHLY, CDR2 FYNNEI. With 6 bases removed from V and 2 bases from J, the gap between germline ends came to 10 bases. The CDR3 protein is CASSAGGNYGYTF. CDR3 coding DNA: TGTGCCAGCAGCGCAGGAGGCAACTATGGCTACACCTTC.